A selection of T cell receptor beta chains follows, all from one sample in a study of T-cell reconstitution after alpha-beta-depleted transplantation in children. TCRdb fed the PCR reads into MiXCR, producing one record per CDR3 protein. The table lists some 500,000 distinct CDR3 sequences, about 17% of them singletons. The source was PBMCs from the stem cell graft donor, collected from the stem cell graft. The receptors were gathered from a human donor who donated a stem cell graft to a child with acute lymphoblastic leukemia. The CDR3 runs from the conserved cysteine through the conserved F or W.

>TRBJ2-6|TRBV6-1
CASSTGSSGANVLTF
>TRBJ2-1|TRBV20-1
CSAPWTGRPLNEQFF
>TRBJ2-5|TRBV15
CATSRQQGLAERRETQYF
>TRBJ1-2|TRBV9
CASSVAFLTGGGEGYTF
>TRBJ2-5|TRBV6-4
CASSEGPQETQYF
>TRBJ1-3|TRBV5-4
CASSLYGGPKDTIYF
>TRBJ2-5|TRBV10-3
CAIRVQGKETQYF
>TRBJ1-1|TRBV29-1
CSVRAGQINTEAFF
>TRBJ2-7|TRBV20-1
CSATGTAFYEQYF
>TRBJ1-5|TRBV12-3/TRBV12-4
CASSRDVSNQPQHF
>TRBJ1-6|TRBV10-2
CASNRKWKDNSPLHF
>TRBJ1-6|TRBV20-1
CSVTGGGNSPLHF
>TRBJ2-1|TRBV12-3/TRBV12-4
CASSLLYGTTYNEQFF
>TRBJ2-1|TRBV6-5
CASSWGLAGAGSPQFF
>TRBJ2-7|TRBV7-8
CASSFSASYEQYF
>TRBJ2-3|TRBV12-3/TRBV12-4
CASSPELAGGPDTQYF
>TRBJ1-3|TRBV5-1
CASSEGTAARNTIYF
>TRBJ1-2|TRBV20-1
CSAKRTTGRAGYTF
>TRBJ2-3|TRBV12-3/TRBV12-4
CASSHPRGGDTQYF
>TRBJ2-1|TRBV5-6
CASSLPHAYNEQFF
>TRBJ1-2|TRBV5-6
CASSLWGSGGYGYTF
>TRBJ1-5|TRBV5-4
CASSYGGGNQPQHF
>TRBJ2-1|TRBV10-2
CASSEKGLAFYNEQFF
>TRBJ2-3|TRBV5-1
CASSFSSGTSADTQYF